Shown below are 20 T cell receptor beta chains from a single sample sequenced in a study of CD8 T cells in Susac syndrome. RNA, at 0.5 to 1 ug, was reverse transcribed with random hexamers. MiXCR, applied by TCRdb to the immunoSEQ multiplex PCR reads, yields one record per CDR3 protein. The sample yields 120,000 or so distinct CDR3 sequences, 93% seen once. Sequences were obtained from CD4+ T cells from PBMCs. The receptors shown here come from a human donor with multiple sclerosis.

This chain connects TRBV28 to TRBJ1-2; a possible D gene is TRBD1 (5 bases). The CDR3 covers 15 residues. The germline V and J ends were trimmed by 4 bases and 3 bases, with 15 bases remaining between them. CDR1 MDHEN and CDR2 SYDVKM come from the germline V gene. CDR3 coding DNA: TGTGCCAGCAGTTCTCACCCCTCGGGACACTATGGCTACACCTTC. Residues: CASSSHPSGHYGYTF.

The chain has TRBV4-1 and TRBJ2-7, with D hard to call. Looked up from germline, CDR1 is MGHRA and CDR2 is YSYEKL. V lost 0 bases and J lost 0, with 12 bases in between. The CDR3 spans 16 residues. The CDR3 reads CASSQDLVRSSYEQYF. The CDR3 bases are TGCGCCAGCAGCCAAGATCTAGTTAGGAGCTCCTACGAGCAGTACTTC.

The CDR3 DNA reads TGCGCCAGCAGCCCCGACCCTAGCTCCTACGAGCAGTACTTC. Amino acid sequence: CASSPDPSSYEQYF. This sequence joins TRBV5-1 and TRBJ2-7; D ambiguous. V dropped 4 bases and J dropped 0 bases, with 11 bases sitting between them. Germline CDR1 and CDR2: SGHRS and YFSETQ. This CDR3 spans 14 amino acids.

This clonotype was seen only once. CDR3 protein: CAWDSPGLSYEQYF. The CDR3 bases are TGTGCCTGGGACTCACCGGGACTCTCCTACGAGCAGTACTTC. This chain joins TRBV30 and TRBJ2-7; D is possibly TRBD2 (6 bases). The V end lost 5 bases, the J end lost 0 bases, and 14 bases lay between the germline ends. The CDR3 length is 14 residues. From germline, CDR1 is GTSNPN and CDR2 SVGIG (reference sequence).

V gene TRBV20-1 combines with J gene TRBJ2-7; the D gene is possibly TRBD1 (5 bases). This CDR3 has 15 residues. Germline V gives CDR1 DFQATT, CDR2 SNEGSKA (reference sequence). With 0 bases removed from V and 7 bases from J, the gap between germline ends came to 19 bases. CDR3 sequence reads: CSARDSGLTPGEQYF. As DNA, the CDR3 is TGCAGTGCTAGAGATTCCGGTTTAACCCCAGGGGAGCAGTACTTC.

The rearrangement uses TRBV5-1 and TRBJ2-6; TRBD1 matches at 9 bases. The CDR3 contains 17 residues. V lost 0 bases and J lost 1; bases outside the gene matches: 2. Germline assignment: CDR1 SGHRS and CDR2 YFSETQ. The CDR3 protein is CASSLGTGVSGANVLTF. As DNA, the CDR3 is TGCGCCAGCAGCTTGGGGACAGGGGTGTCTGGGGCCAACGTCCTGACTTTC.

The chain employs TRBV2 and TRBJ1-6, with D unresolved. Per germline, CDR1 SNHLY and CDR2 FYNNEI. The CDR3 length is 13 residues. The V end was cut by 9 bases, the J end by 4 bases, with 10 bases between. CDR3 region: CASQEEYNSPLHF. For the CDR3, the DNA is TGTGCCAGTCAGGAGGAATATAATTCACCCCTCCACTTT.

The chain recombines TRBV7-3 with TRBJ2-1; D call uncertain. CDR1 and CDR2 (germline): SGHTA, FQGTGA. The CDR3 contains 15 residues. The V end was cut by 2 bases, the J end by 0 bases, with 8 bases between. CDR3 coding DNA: TGTGCCAGCAGCTTACTTATATCCTCCTACAATGAGCAGTTCTTC. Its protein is CASSLLISSYNEQFF. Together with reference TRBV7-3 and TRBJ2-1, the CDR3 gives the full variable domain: GAGVSQTPSNKVTEKGKYVELRCDPISGHTALYWYRQSLGQGPEFLIYFQGTGAADDSGLPNDRFFAVRPEGSVSTLKIQRTERGDSAVYLCASSLLISSYNEQFFGPGTRLTVL.

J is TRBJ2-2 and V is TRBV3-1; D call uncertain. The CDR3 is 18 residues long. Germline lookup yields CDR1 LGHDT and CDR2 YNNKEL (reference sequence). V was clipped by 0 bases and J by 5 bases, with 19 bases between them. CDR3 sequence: CASSQDGSPFGGTGELFF. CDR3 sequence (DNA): TGTGCCAGCAGCCAAGATGGTTCGCCCTTCGGTGGGACCGGGGAGCTGTTTTTT.

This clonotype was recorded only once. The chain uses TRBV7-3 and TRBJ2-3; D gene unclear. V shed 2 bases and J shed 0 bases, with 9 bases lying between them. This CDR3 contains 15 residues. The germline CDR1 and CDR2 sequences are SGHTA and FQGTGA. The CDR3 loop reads CASSLLHTSTDTQYF. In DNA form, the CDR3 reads TGTGCCAGCAGCTTACTACACACCAGCACAGATACGCAGTATTTT. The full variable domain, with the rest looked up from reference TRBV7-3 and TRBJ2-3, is GAGVSQTPSNKVTEKGKYVELRCDPISGHTALYWYRQSLGQGPEFLIYFQGTGAADDSGLPNDRFFAVRPEGSVSTLKIQRTERGDSAVYLCASSLLHTSTDTQYFGPGTRLTVL.

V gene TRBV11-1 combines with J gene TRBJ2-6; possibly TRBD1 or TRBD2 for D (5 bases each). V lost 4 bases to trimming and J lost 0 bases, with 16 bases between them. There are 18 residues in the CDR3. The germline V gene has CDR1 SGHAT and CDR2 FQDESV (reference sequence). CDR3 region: CASSSFGGSNSGANVLTF. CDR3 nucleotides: TGTGCCAGCAGCTCCTTTGGGGGTTCCAACTCTGGGGCCAACGTCCTGACTTTC.

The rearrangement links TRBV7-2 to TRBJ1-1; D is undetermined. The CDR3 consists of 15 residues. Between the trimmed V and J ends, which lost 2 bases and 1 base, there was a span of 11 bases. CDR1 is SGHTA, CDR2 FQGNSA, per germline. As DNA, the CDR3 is TGTGCCAGCAGCTTAAATGACCCACGGAACACTGAAGCTTTCTTT. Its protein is CASSLNDPRNTEAFF. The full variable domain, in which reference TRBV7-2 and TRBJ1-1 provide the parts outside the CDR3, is GAGVSQSPSNKVTEKGKDVELRCDPISGHTALYWYRQSLGQGLEFLIYFQGNSAPDKSGLPSDRFSAERTGGSVSTLTIQRTQQEDSAVYLCASSLNDPRNTEAFFGQGTRLTVV.

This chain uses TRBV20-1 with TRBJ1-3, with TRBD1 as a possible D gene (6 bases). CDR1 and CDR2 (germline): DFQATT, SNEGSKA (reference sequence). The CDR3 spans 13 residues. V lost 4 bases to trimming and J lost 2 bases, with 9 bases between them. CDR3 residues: CSATTGTGNTIYF. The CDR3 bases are TGCAGTGCTACCACAGGGACTGGAAACACCATATATTTT.

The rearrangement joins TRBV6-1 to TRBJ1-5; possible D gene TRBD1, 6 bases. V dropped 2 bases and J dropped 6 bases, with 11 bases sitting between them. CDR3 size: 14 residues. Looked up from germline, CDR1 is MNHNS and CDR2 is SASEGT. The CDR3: CASSETVTGQPQHF. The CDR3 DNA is TGTGCCAGCAGTGAAACGGTGACAGGTCAGCCCCAGCATTTT.

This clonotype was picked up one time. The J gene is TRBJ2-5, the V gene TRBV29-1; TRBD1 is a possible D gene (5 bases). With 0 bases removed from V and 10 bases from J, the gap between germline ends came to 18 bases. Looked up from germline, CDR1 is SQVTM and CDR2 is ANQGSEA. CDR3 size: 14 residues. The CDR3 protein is CSVEEVQVLELQYF. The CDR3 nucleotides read TGCAGCGTTGAAGAGGTACAGGTCCTTGAGCTCCAGTACTTC. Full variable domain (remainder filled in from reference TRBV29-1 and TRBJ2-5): SAVISQKPSRDICQRGTSLTIQCQVDSQVTMMFWYRQQPGQSLTLIATANQGSEATYESGFVIDKFPISRPNLTFSTLTVSNMSPEDSSIYLCSVEEVQVLELQYFGPGTRLLVL.

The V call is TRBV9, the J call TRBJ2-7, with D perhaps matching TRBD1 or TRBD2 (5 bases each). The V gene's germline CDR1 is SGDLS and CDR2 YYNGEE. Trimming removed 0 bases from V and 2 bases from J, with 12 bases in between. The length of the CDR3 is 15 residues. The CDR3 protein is CASSVGNRGPYEQYF. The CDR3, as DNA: TGTGCCAGCAGCGTAGGAAATAGGGGACCCTACGAGCAGTACTTC.

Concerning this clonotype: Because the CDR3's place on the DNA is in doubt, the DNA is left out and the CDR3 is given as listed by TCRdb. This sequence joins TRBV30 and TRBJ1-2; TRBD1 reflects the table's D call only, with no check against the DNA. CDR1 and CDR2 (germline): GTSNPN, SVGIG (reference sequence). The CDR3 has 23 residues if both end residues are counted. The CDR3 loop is CAWGDNRNWLHLRFGPTETGYTF.

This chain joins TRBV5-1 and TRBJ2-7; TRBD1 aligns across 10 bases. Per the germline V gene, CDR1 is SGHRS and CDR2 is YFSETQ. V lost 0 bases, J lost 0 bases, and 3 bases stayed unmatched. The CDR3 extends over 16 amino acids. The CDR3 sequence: CASSLEGQGNSYEQYF. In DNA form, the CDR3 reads TGCGCCAGCAGCTTGGAGGGACAGGGGAACTCCTACGAGCAGTACTTC.

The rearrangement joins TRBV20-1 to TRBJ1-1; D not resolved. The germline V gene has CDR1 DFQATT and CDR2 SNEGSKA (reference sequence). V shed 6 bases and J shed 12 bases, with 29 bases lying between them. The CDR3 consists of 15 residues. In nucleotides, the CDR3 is TGCAGTGCAGATCACAGTCAGCTGAACACTGAATCGACTTTCTTT. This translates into CSADHSQLNTESTFF.

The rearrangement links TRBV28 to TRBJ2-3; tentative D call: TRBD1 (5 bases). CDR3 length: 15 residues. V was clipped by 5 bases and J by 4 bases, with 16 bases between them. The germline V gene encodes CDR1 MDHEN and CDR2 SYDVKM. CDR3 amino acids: CASSPPQGHADTQYF. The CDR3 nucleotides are TGTGCCAGCAGTCCCCCTCAGGGTCATGCAGATACGCAGTATTTT.